This entry is about one T cell receptor beta chain. Its binding antigen is unknown. No base qualities exist here, and no much larger clone lies one base off it. This specimen comes from a study of blood T cell repertoires in COVID-19 (dated by TCRdb to the early 2020s). Concerning the study at large: The collaborator samples originated in the United States, Italy and Spain and spanned the acute and convalescent phases of COVID-19. The prospective study material was composed of cDNA or gDNA derived from T cells, B-cell-depleted T cells, or PBMCs. Subjects who had been exposed to COVID-19, were actively infected with it, or had recovered from it provided the deeply sampled blood TCRbeta repertoires that made up the dataset. The repertoires were released in a freely available public database meant as a resource for research on the immune response to SARS-CoV-2. The samples were drawn from two sources: the first 160 participants of the ongoing ImmuneRACE study, and fewer than 1,500 subjects contributed by 6 global collaborators. The sample metadata nearly always contained a de-identified subject ID, COVID-19 status, age in years and sex. HLA class I and class II types, where available, came from metadata supplied by the sample provider rather than from assay-based typing.

Participants in the prospective study were aged roughly 18 to 89 years, lived in about two dozen United States geographic areas, and enrolled through a virtual design. In the prospective study, cohorts were assigned on the basis of participant-reported clinical history obtained from a screening survey and a study questionnaire. For ImmuneRACE Cohort 3, a participant was defined as recovered based on two consecutive negative NP/OP PCR tests, clearance by a healthcare professional, or resolution of symptoms. Mobile phlebotomists in the prospective study collected whole blood, serum and a nasopharyngeal or oropharyngeal swab from every participant. Prospective study participants could optionally give additional blood draws and questionnaires over a roughly 2-month period. Before DNA extraction, blood samples from the prospective study were shipped at room temperature or frozen. The germline V gene sets CDR1 to SGHNT and CDR2 to YENEEA. Reading from cysteine to phenylalanine, the CDR3 counts 13 amino acids. The CDR3 DNA has 39 bases and is translated from base 1. The V end loses 1 base and the J end loses 5 bases, and a stretch of 9 bases separates them.

What the work shows at the level of the full study, not this receptor alone: The amount of clinical and demographic metadata varied by source and participant and was provided uncurated.

TCRbeta CDR3 regions were amplified from genomic DNA by means of the immunoSEQ Assay, a bias-controlled multiplex PCR. The original pipeline was this. Within the assay, amplification of reference gene primers was used to estimate how many nucleated cells each sample contained. Sequence reads were collapsed and filtered to measure the absolute abundance of every unique TCRbeta CDR3 rearrangement. For each sample, productive Simpson clonality was calculated by taking the square root of Simpson's diversity index across productive rearrangements. The table was pulled from immuneACCESS by TCRdb, which kept in-frame rearrangements only. Such tables lose some clones; where checked, under half of the loss comes from unresolved V genes, and the rest has no known cause. The D gene and trimming were derived from the DNA, and the V and J assignments and clone size from that table. A total of about 180,000 clones appear in this sample, 86% of them only once. In total, the top ten clones hold around 8.6% of the sample.

Sequencing was performed on PBMCs or T cells enriched from blood (not recorded which). The chain is assembled from TRBV11-3 and TRBJ2-7, with no D gene named confidently. The clonotype was recovered from a woman in her twenties or thirties who had recovered from COVID-19. The nucleotide sequence is given as TGTGCCAGCAGCTTAGGGCAGCGCGACGAGCAGTACTTC. Its translation is CASSLGQRDEQYF.